These T cell receptor beta chains were read from a single sample in a study of cytomegalovirus exposure and HLA in healthy donors. Sequencing was performed with immunoSEQ multiplex PCR; in TCRdb, only in-frame clones are kept and a portion is missing. This table holds roughly 86,000 clones, over 55% found once. The source material was PBMCs. The receptors here all came from a woman aged 50 to 60 in good health and CMV-seropositive. The CDR3 runs from the conserved cysteine through the conserved F or W. A D gene is named only where the DNA matches it firmly. Only some rows state a clone size, as once, few, many or a class for expanded clones.

d_gene	j_gene	abundance	v_gene	CDR3aa	CDR3nt
NA	TRBJ1-2	few	TRBV4-3	CASSQNREWYGYTF	TGCGCCAGCAGCCAGAACAGGGAATGGTATGGCTACACCTTC
TRBD1	TRBJ1-5	once	TRBV6-1	CASSPDRAENQPQHF	TGTGCCAGCAGCCCCGACAGGGCGGAAAATCAGCCCCAGCATTTT
NA	TRBJ1-2	few	TRBV10-3	CAISVGGRGNNYGYTF	TGTGCCATCAGTGTAGGAGGCAGGGGTAATAACTATGGCTACACCTTC
NA	TRBJ1-1	NA	TRBV7-2	CASSPRTASEAFF	TGTGCCAGCAGCCCCCGGACAGCGTCTGAAGCTTTCTTT
TRBD1	TRBJ1-4	NA	TRBV4-2	CASRTGPNEKLFF	TGTGCCAGTAGGACAGGCCCTAATGAAAAACTGTTTTTT
NA	TRBJ1-4	few	TRBV2	CASTKGRGGEKLFF	TGTGCCAGCACTAAGGGAAGGGGCGGTGAAAAACTGTTTTTT
NA	TRBJ1-1	NA	TRBV5-4	CASSAGGTEAFF	TGTGCCAGCAGCGCCGGGGGCACTGAAGCTTTCTTT
NA	TRBJ1-2	NA	TRBV11-2	CASRRLGGKNYGYTF	TGTGCCAGCAGGCGGCTCGGGGGAAAGAACTATGGCTACACCTTC
NA	TRBJ1-1	NA	TRBV6-1	CASSGMQGYMNTEAFF	TGTGCCAGCAGTGGAATGCAGGGATATATGAACACTGAAGCTTTCTTT
NA	TRBJ2-2	few	TRBV5-1	CASSLTASNTGELFF	TGCGCCAGCAGCCTGACAGCTTCGAACACCGGGGAGCTGTTTTTT
TRBD1	TRBJ1-1	NA	TRBV10-3	CAISQRQGNTEAFF	TGTGCCATCAGTCAACGACAGGGGAACACTGAAGCTTTCTTT
NA	TRBJ1-4	NA	TRBV6-6	CASSGEGADREKLFF	TGTGCCAGCAGTGGCGAGGGAGCGGATAGGGAAAAACTGTTTTTT
TRBD1	TRBJ1-6	NA	TRBV2	CASSGDSKNSPLHF	TGTGCCAGCAGCGGGGACAGCAAGAATTCACCCCTCCACTTT
NA	TRBJ1-2	few	TRBV29-1	CSVVRGGDYGYTF	TGCAGCGTTGTGAGGGGGGGAGACTATGGCTACACCTTC
NA	TRBJ2-2	NA	TRBV4-3	CASSQDGGRGSPGELFF	TGCGCCAGCAGCCAAGATGGAGGCAGGGGAAGCCCCGGGGAGCTGTTTTTT
TRBD1	TRBJ1-6	few	TRBV19	CASSIDRTGSPLHF	TGTGCCAGTAGTATAGATAGGACAGGATCACCCCTCCACTTT
TRBD1	TRBJ1-2	NA	TRBV29-1	CSVERRGPYGYTF	TGCAGCGTTGAAAGGAGGGGGCCTTATGGCTACACCTTC
TRBD1	TRBJ1-2	NA	TRBV6-5	CASRPTGDYGYTF	TGTGCCAGCAGGCCGACAGGGGACTATGGCTACACCTTC
NA	TRBJ2-1	NA	TRBV5-1	CASSSIVLGPNEQFF	TGCGCCAGCAGCTCGATAGTACTCGGTCCCAATGAGCAGTTCTTC
NA	TRBJ1-2	NA	TRBV7-9	CASSPVTGKDGYTF	TGTGCCAGCAGCCCCGTGACGGGGAAGGATGGCTACACCTTC
TRBD2	TRBJ2-5	NA	TRBV4-2	CASSPQGAGAQGTQYF	TGTGCCAGCAGCCCTCAGGGAGCGGGGGCCCAAGGGACCCAGTACTTC
TRBD1	TRBJ1-6	NA	TRBV30	CASQGAGNSPLHF	TGTGCCTCACAGGGGGCGGGTAATTCCCCCCTCCACTTT